The 12 T cell receptor beta chains reported below all come from one sample, sequenced in a study of patients and donors after allogeneic stem cell transplantation. TCRdb independently ran MiXCR on the RT-PCR reads; one entry per CDR3 protein. The sample lists about a million distinct CDR3 sequences; about a sixth were seen once. The specimen was blood, either unsorted or a sorted T cell fraction (not recorded which). These receptor sequences come from a human donor who was either an allogeneic HSCT recipient or a stem cell or donor lymphocyte infusion donor (not recorded which). It is not recorded whose cells these are; they may come from a transplant donor.

J is TRBJ2-7 and V is TRBV3-1, with D hard to call. V was cut by 3 bases and J by 1 base, with 7 bases left in between. The CDR3 extends over 13 amino acids. Germline V gene sequence: CDR1 LGHDT, CDR2 YNNKEL (reference sequence). CDR3 DNA sequence: TGTGCCAGCAGCCATGACACTTCCTACGAGCAGTACTTC. Translated: CASSHDTSYEQYF.

Only a few counts were recorded for this clonotype. V gene TRBV6-1 combines with J gene TRBJ2-3; D not resolved. CDR1 and CDR2 from the germline V gene are MNHNS and SASEGT. V lost 8 bases and J 0 bases, leaving 12 bases between the germline ends. This CDR3 is built from 14 residues. The CDR3, as DNA: TGTGCCAGCCGGCCGGCAACTAGCACAGATACGCAGTATTTT. Translating gives CASRPATSTDTQYF.

A few counts support this clonotype. Here the CDR3 DNA reads TGCGCCAGCAGCCACGTCCCGGACAGTATCTATGGCTACACCTTC. This sequence encodes CASSHVPDSIYGYTF. V gene TRBV4-3 combines with J gene TRBJ1-2, with D possibly being TRBD1 (6 bases). The CDR3 is 15 residues long. Germline V lookup: CDR1 LGHNA, CDR2 YSLEER. Trimming took 3 bases from V and 4 from J, leaving 15 bases between them.

This clonotype has just a few counts. The chain employs TRBV5-1 and TRBJ1-4; the match to TRBD1 covers 7 bases. After removal of 4 bases from V and 7 bases from J, the junction contained 10 bases not matched to a gene. The CDR3 extends over 15 amino acids. In germline, CDR1 is SGHRS, CDR2 YFSETQ. The CDR3 DNA follows: TGCGCCAGCAGCCCAATGACAGGGAGGATTGAAAAACTGTTTTTT. It is translated as CASSPMTGRIEKLFF.

In this sample, this clonotype turned up a few times. The J gene is TRBJ1-1, the V gene TRBV5-6, with D possibly matching TRBD1 (5 bases). Germline CDR1 SGHDT, CDR2 YYEEEE. The CDR3 totals 15 residues. Trimming stripped 2 bases from V and 0 bases from J, with 11 bases between. The chain's CDR3 is CASSFWGRMNTEAFF. CDR3 DNA: TGTGCCAGCAGCTTTTGGGGCAGAATGAACACTGAAGCTTTCTTT.

This clonotype is a singleton in its sample. The V call is TRBV12-3 or TRBV12-4, the J call TRBJ2-2, with TRBD1 identical over 9 bases. J lost 8 bases, V lost 6 bases, and 7 bases had no gene match. There are 14 residues in the CDR3. This chain's CDR3 is CASSRDRAGGELFF. CDR3 in DNA: TGTGCCAGCAGCCGGGACAGGGCGGGTGGGGAGCTGTTTTTT.

This chain links TRBV7-3 with TRBJ1-1, with D maybe TRBD1 (6 bases). The CDR3 totals 13 residues. V was trimmed by 4 bases and J by 8 bases, leaving 14 bases between them. Germline CDR1 reads SGHTA; CDR2 reads FQGTGA. Here the CDR3 DNA reads TGTGCCAGCAGCTCTCTAGGGGGGGCCGAAGCTTTCTTT. It specifies CASSSLGGAEAFF.

This clonotype was recorded once. The rearrangement uses TRBV12-3 or TRBV12-4 and TRBJ2-3, with D possibly TRBD2 on 5 matching bases. CDR3 size: 15 residues. V was pared by 7 bases and J by 4 bases, with 18 bases between. CDR3 amino acids: CASTTRGDFADTQYF. The CDR3 DNA sequence: TGTGCCAGCACCACCCGGGGAGATTTCGCAGATACGCAGTATTTT.

This rearrangement joins TRBV9 to TRBJ2-7, with D tentatively TRBD2 (5 bases). The CDR3 is 14 residues long. From germline, CDR1 is SGDLS and CDR2 YYNGEE. V was trimmed by 1 base and J by 2 bases, leaving 10 bases between them. CDR3 sequence reads: CASSVTGVPYEQYF. The CDR3 DNA is TGTGCCAGCAGCGTAACCGGGGTTCCCTACGAGCAGTACTTC. The variable domain in full, with the rest retrieved from reference TRBV9 and TRBJ2-7, is DSGVTQTPKHLITATGQRVTLRCSPRSGDLSVYWYQQSLDQGLQFLIQYYNGEERAKGNILERFSAQQFPDLHSELNLSSLELGDSALYFCASSVTGVPYEQYFGPGTRLTVT.

CDR3 nucleotide sequence: TGTGCCAGCAGCCAAGAGGCACGGTACCAAGAGACCCAGTACTTC. Protein: CASSQEARYQETQYF. This sequence joins TRBV4-2 and TRBJ2-5, with unresolved D. The V and J ends lost 0 bases and 0 bases respectively, with 8 bases between them. Germline V gene lookup returns CDR1 LGHNA and CDR2 YNFKEQ. The CDR3 contains 15 residues.

The chain has TRBV11-3 and TRBJ1-1; D gene uncertain. Looked up from germline, CDR1 is SGHNT and CDR2 is YENEEA. Trimming removed 1 base from V and 0 bases from J, with 12 bases in between. This CDR3 is built from 16 residues. DNA of the CDR3: TGTGCCAGCAGCTTAGGGAGGGTCTCCATGAACACTGAAGCTTTCTTT. Translating it yields CASSLGRVSMNTEAFF.

The rearrangement joins TRBV4-3 to TRBJ1-6, with 10 bases lining up with TRBD1. Germline values: CDR1 LGHNA, CDR2 YSLEER. The CDR3 covers 15 residues. Trimming cost V 3 bases and J 6 bases; bases outside gene matches: 2. CDR3 nucleotides: TGCGCCAGCAGCCAGACAGGGGGCTCTAATTCACCCCTCCACTTT. Encoded protein: CASSQTGGSNSPLHF.